This entry describes one T cell receptor beta chain. The germline V and J ends were trimmed by 1 base and 0 bases, with 14 bases remaining between them. This CDR3 has 16 amino acids. The germline CDR1 and CDR2 sequences are SQVTM and ANQGSEA. Authors' analysis steps: The authors estimated nucleated cell counts from reference gene primer amplification. The assay was immunoSEQ multiplex PCR, and TCRdb's table has in-frame clones only and misses some. That table is the source of V, J and clone size, and D and trimming were worked out from the DNA. The table shows about 330,000 clones, with over 75% occurring only once. The data were taken from a study of blood T cell repertoires in COVID-19. The overall study: Acute-phase and convalescent COVID-19 samples originated in the United States, Italy and Spain. PBMCs, B-cell-depleted T cells, or T cells were the source of the cDNA or gDNA that made up the material.

The receptor comes from a woman in her 30s who had recovered from COVID-19. Sequencing used PBMCs or T cells enriched from blood (not recorded which). The V and J genes are TRBV29-1 and TRBJ2-3, with D possibly matching TRBD2 (5 bases). CDR3 nucleotides: TGCAGCGTTGAAGGATGGGAGTCCTCTAGCACAGATACGCAGTATTTT. Translating it yields CSVEGWESSSTDTQYF.